This T cell receptor beta chain is from a study of Graves' ophthalmopathy and Graves' hyperthyroidism. Study in general: Stable hyperthyroidism referred to disease that showed no ophthalmopathy within 18 months of follow-up. The study, taken as a whole, reports: Sensitivity reached roughly 90% and specificity about 76% for a 13-signature model separating ophthalmopathy from stable hyperthyroidism.

The CDR3 contains 15 residues. In germline, CDR1 is SEHNR, CDR2 FQNEAQ (reference sequence). The V end lost 5 bases, the J end lost 4 bases, and 17 bases lay between the germline ends. The evidence that diagnosis relied on was clinical symptoms, serum thyroxine, TRAb, thyroid ultrasound and orbital computed tomography. This clonotype was seen many times. Its antigen is not identified. RNA served as the template for amplifying TCR beta CDR3 regions. Second-round multiplex PCR came after a first-round RT-PCR that employed HTBI primers. One entry per CDR3 protein, called by TCRdb with MiXCR from the multiplex PCR reads. The sample has about 500,000 distinct CDR3 sequences; less than 40% are singletons.

This rearrangement joins TRBV7-9 to TRBJ1-1, with a tentative D call TRBD1 (5 bases). This clonotype was sampled from an adult man with Graves' hyperthyroidism. The sequenced material came from peripheral blood or thyroid tissue (not recorded which). The CDR3 spells CASSPGAGWRTEAFF. The CDR3 DNA reads as TGTGCCAGCAGCCCCGGAGCAGGGTGGCGCACTGAAGCTTTCTTT. Supplemented by reference TRBV7-9 and TRBJ1-1, the full variable domain reads DTGVSQNPRHKITKRGQNVTFRCDPISEHNRLYWYRQTLGQGPEFLTYFQNEAQLEKSRLLSDRFSAERPKGSFSTLEIQRTEQGDSAMYLCASSPGAGWRTEAFFGQGTRLTVV.